This TCR beta chain was identified in a study of blood T cell repertoires in COVID-19. Study-level information: In each case, the material was cDNA or gDNA derived from T cells, B-cell-depleted T cells, or PBMCs.

Trimming shortened V by 2 bases and J by 3 bases, and 16 bases separated the two germline ends. The CDR3 has 16 amino acids. Germline values: CDR1 MNHNS, CDR2 SASEGT. Clones were read by immunoSEQ multiplex PCR, and TCRdb kept only the in-frame ones, dropping some. The sample carries 170,000 or so clones, around 83% recorded once. Patients of the Seattle cohort, enrolled during active infection, were followed longitudinally. Sequenced material: peripheral blood. This chain connects TRBV6-1 to TRBJ1-1; a possible D gene is TRBD1 (5 bases). The sequence was obtained from a woman in her 70s with COVID-19, enrolled during active disease. The DNA of the CDR3 is TGTGCCAGCAGTGAACGGGGGACCTATGTCTACACTGAAGCTTTCTTT. Translated: CASSERGTYVYTEAFF.